Below, 10 T cell receptor beta chains from the same sample are listed, as sequenced in a study of blood T cell repertoires in COVID-19. Only in-frame clones appear in the TCRdb table, and some are missing; sequencing was by immunoSEQ multiplex PCR. The sample gives 200,000 to 300,000 clones, around 90% of which show up once; around 0.9% is in the top ten. The material sequenced was peripheral blood. The receptors come from a young man with COVID-19, enrolled during active disease.

This sequence joins TRBV19 and TRBJ1-5; a possible D gene is TRBD1 (5 bases). Between the trimmed V and J ends, which lost 4 bases and 3 bases, there was a span of 7 bases. From germline, CDR1 is LNHDA and CDR2 SQIVND (reference sequence). The length of the CDR3 is 13 residues. The CDR3 DNA follows: TGTGCCAGTAGTACGGACACCAATCAGCCCCAGCATTTT. Its translation: CASSTDTNQPQHF.

The gene calls are TRBV18 and TRBJ2-7, with D perhaps matching TRBD2 (7 bases). V was pared by 2 bases and J by 6 bases, with 17 bases between. Germline V gene data show CDR1 as KGHSH and CDR2 as LQKENI. The CDR3 is 15 amino acids. The CDR3 DNA sequence: TGTGCCAGCTCACCAAGTCCCGGGGGGCGGGGCGAGCAGTACTTC. The encoded protein is CASSPSPGGRGEQYF.

The chain joins TRBV10-3 to TRBJ1-5; no definite D call. CDR3 length: 13 residues. The germline CDR1 and CDR2 sequences are ENHRY and SYGVKD. V dropped 7 bases and J dropped 0 bases, with 7 bases sitting between them. CDR3 sequence (DNA): TGTGCCATCAATCAGGCTAGCAATCAGCCCCAGCATTTT. Its translation: CAINQASNQPQHF.

The chain employs TRBV11-1 and TRBJ2-2; no firm D call. The CDR3 spans 13 residues. Trimming took 5 bases from V and 3 from J, leaving 7 bases between them. Germline V gives CDR1 SGHAT, CDR2 FQDESV (reference sequence). The chain's CDR3 is CASSPGYTGELFF. CDR3 DNA sequence: TGTGCCAGCAGCCCGGGTTACACCGGGGAGCTGTTTTTT. Full variable domain (missing parts from reference TRBV11-1 and TRBJ2-2): EAEVAQSPRYKITEKSQAVAFWCDPISGHATLYWYRQILGQGPELLVQFQDESVVDDSQLPKDRFSAERLKGVDSTLKIQPAELGDSAMYLCASSPGYTGELFFGEGSRLTVL.

V gene TRBV18 combines with J gene TRBJ1-5; 9 nucleotides match TRBD1. With V trimmed by 3 bases and J by 3 bases, 3 bases remained unmatched. This CDR3 has 15 amino acids. Germline-derived CDR1 and CDR2 are KGHSH and LQKENI. This CDR3 reads CASSPDRGANQPQHF. In DNA form, the CDR3 reads TGTGCCAGCTCACCGGACAGGGGTGCCAATCAGCCCCAGCATTTT.

This clone was picked up one time. The V call is TRBV4-1, the J call TRBJ2-1, with 9 bases that match TRBD1. Per the germline V gene, CDR1 is MGHRA and CDR2 is YSYEKL. J was trimmed by 3 bases and V by 6 bases; bases with no gene match: 15. This CDR3 spans 18 amino acids. The CDR3 here is CASRVGGQGNKNYNEQFF. The CDR3 nucleotides are TGCGCCAGCAGAGTAGGGGGACAGGGCAATAAGAACTACAATGAGCAGTTCTTC.

This chain connects TRBV9 to TRBJ1-1, with no clear D. There are 13 residues in the CDR3. The V gene's germline CDR1 is SGDLS and CDR2 YYNGEE. Trimming pared 4 bases from V and 1 base from J, leaving 8 bases between. CDR3: CASSQGANTEAFF. The CDR3 bases are TGTGCCAGCAGCCAAGGAGCGAACACTGAAGCTTTCTTT.

The rearrangement links TRBV11-2 to TRBJ1-1; D is uncertain. This CDR3 region has 16 residues. The ends were cut back, 0 bases at V and 0 bases at J, with 11 bases in the middle. CDR1 is SGHAT and CDR2 is FQNNGV in the germline V gene. The CDR3 protein is CASSLDLEGMNTEAFF. The CDR3 DNA follows: TGTGCCAGCAGCTTAGATTTGGAGGGCATGAACACTGAAGCTTTCTTT.

This clone has only one observation. This chain uses TRBV4-2 with TRBJ1-2; no definite D call. The CDR3 extends over 17 amino acids. Trimming left V 0 bases short and J 8 bases short, with 22 bases between. Germline V CDR1 and CDR2: LGHNA, YNFKEQ. The CDR3 reads CASSQEASGVWGKGYTF. The CDR3 DNA follows: TGTGCCAGCAGCCAAGAAGCGTCGGGAGTTTGGGGTAAGGGCTACACCTTC.

V and J are TRBV5-1 and TRBJ2-5, with 7 bases identical to TRBD1. CDR1 and CDR2 from the germline V gene are SGHRS and YFSETQ. Trimming took 3 bases from V and 2 from J; bases not matched to a gene: 4. The CDR3 has 14 amino acids. CDR3 amino acids: CASSSGQAQETQYF. The CDR3 nucleotides are TGCGCCAGCAGCTCAGGACAGGCTCAAGAGACCCAGTACTTC.